Listed below are T cell receptor beta chains from one sample, sequenced in a study of radiotherapy plus CTLA-4 blockade in lung cancer. Clones were read by immunoSEQ multiplex PCR, and TCRdb kept only the in-frame ones, dropping some. Of 65,000 to 95,000 clones listed, over 75% are singletons. The sample in question was peripheral blood, obtained from a patient treated with radiotherapy plus ipilimumab. All receptors derive from a human donor with non-small cell lung cancer that progressed on radiotherapy plus ipilimumab. CDR3s leave out the opening cysteine and the closing phenylalanine or tryptophan. A D gene is named only where the DNA matches it firmly.

J,V,D,CDR3
TRBJ1-2,TRBV6-7,.,ASSYPPRTSYGYT
TRBJ2-7,TRBV5-6,TRBD2,ASSLASGTAYEQY
TRBJ2-1,TRBV6-1,.,ASSKTGTSPNEQF
TRBJ1-2,TRBV27,TRBD1,ASSSGTAFWYGYT
TRBJ1-1,TRBV12-5,.,ASGTPVTEAF
TRBJ2-3,TRBV27,TRBD1,ASSLSDRGSTDTQY
TRBJ2-3,TRBV29-1,.,SVHPGQTKSSQY
TRBJ2-1,TRBV4-1,.,ASSLYNEQF
TRBJ1-1,TRBV6-5,.,ASSPTVNTEAF
TRBJ1-1,TRBV5-1,TRBD1,ASSFRDSEAF
TRBJ1-3,TRBV5-4,.,ASSPDVYSGNTIY
TRBJ1-1,TRBV5-1,.,ASSLETANTEAF
TRBJ1-1,TRBV6-6,.,ASSYPTVNTEAF
TRBJ2-5,TRBV5-1,.,ASSYRGLPETQY
TRBJ1-2,TRBV6-5,.,ASSSVYGYT
TRBJ2-2,TRBV28,.,ASSLRDAGELF
TRBJ1-1,TRBV11-2,TRBD1,ASSLRPDRLNTEAF
TRBJ1-5,TRBV19,.,ASTPGRINQPQH
TRBJ2-3,TRBV5-1,TRBD1,ASSTGDRGSTDTQY
TRBJ1-2,TRBV16,.,ASSRDLEGYT
TRBJ2-1,TRBV28,TRBD2,ASSLTGRENEQF
TRBJ2-7,TRBV7-6,.,ASSKRGFDEQY
TRBJ2-7,TRBV27,.,ASSLYLGQPYEQY
.,TRBV5-1,.,ASSFGTEPYEQY
TRBJ1-5,TRBV28,.,ASSFVPGAGAYQPQH
TRBJ2-2,TRBV28,.,ASSTSVWNTGELF
TRBJ1-1,TRBV5-1,TRBD1,ASRRWVAQGGTEAF
TRBJ1-2,TRBV4-1,.,ASSQGIWGPNYGYT
TRBJ2-7,TRBV25-1,TRBD1,AGHPGQESYEQY
TRBJ1-3,TRBV9,.,ASSVDPGSGNTIY
TRBJ2-3,TRBV4-1,.,ASSQVHPVTDTQY
TRBJ1-5,TRBV28,TRBD1,ASSLGQAYNQPQH
TRBJ1-5,TRBV10-2,TRBD1,ASSTGGHQPQH